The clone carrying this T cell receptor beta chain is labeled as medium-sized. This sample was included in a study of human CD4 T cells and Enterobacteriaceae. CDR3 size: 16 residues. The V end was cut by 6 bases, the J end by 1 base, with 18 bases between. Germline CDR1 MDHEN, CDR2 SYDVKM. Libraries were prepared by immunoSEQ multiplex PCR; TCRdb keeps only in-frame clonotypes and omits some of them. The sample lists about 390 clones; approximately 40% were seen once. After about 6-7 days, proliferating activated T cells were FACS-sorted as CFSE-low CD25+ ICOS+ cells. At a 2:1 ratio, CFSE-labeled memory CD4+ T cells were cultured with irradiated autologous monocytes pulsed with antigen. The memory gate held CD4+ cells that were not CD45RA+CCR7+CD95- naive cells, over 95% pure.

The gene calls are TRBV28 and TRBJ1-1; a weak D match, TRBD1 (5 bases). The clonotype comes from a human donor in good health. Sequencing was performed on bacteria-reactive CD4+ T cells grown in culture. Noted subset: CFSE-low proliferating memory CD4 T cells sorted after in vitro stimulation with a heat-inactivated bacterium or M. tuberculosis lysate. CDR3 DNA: TGTGCCAGCAGCCCCCGGGGCACCCAATGGAACACTGAAGCTTTCTTT. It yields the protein CASSPRGTQWNTEAFF. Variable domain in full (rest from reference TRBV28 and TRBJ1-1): DVKVTQSSRYLVKRTGEKVFLECVQDMDHENMFWYRQDPGLGLRLIYFSYDVKMKEKGDIPEGYSVSREKKERFSLILESASTNQTSMYLCASSPRGTQWNTEAFFGQGTRLTVV.